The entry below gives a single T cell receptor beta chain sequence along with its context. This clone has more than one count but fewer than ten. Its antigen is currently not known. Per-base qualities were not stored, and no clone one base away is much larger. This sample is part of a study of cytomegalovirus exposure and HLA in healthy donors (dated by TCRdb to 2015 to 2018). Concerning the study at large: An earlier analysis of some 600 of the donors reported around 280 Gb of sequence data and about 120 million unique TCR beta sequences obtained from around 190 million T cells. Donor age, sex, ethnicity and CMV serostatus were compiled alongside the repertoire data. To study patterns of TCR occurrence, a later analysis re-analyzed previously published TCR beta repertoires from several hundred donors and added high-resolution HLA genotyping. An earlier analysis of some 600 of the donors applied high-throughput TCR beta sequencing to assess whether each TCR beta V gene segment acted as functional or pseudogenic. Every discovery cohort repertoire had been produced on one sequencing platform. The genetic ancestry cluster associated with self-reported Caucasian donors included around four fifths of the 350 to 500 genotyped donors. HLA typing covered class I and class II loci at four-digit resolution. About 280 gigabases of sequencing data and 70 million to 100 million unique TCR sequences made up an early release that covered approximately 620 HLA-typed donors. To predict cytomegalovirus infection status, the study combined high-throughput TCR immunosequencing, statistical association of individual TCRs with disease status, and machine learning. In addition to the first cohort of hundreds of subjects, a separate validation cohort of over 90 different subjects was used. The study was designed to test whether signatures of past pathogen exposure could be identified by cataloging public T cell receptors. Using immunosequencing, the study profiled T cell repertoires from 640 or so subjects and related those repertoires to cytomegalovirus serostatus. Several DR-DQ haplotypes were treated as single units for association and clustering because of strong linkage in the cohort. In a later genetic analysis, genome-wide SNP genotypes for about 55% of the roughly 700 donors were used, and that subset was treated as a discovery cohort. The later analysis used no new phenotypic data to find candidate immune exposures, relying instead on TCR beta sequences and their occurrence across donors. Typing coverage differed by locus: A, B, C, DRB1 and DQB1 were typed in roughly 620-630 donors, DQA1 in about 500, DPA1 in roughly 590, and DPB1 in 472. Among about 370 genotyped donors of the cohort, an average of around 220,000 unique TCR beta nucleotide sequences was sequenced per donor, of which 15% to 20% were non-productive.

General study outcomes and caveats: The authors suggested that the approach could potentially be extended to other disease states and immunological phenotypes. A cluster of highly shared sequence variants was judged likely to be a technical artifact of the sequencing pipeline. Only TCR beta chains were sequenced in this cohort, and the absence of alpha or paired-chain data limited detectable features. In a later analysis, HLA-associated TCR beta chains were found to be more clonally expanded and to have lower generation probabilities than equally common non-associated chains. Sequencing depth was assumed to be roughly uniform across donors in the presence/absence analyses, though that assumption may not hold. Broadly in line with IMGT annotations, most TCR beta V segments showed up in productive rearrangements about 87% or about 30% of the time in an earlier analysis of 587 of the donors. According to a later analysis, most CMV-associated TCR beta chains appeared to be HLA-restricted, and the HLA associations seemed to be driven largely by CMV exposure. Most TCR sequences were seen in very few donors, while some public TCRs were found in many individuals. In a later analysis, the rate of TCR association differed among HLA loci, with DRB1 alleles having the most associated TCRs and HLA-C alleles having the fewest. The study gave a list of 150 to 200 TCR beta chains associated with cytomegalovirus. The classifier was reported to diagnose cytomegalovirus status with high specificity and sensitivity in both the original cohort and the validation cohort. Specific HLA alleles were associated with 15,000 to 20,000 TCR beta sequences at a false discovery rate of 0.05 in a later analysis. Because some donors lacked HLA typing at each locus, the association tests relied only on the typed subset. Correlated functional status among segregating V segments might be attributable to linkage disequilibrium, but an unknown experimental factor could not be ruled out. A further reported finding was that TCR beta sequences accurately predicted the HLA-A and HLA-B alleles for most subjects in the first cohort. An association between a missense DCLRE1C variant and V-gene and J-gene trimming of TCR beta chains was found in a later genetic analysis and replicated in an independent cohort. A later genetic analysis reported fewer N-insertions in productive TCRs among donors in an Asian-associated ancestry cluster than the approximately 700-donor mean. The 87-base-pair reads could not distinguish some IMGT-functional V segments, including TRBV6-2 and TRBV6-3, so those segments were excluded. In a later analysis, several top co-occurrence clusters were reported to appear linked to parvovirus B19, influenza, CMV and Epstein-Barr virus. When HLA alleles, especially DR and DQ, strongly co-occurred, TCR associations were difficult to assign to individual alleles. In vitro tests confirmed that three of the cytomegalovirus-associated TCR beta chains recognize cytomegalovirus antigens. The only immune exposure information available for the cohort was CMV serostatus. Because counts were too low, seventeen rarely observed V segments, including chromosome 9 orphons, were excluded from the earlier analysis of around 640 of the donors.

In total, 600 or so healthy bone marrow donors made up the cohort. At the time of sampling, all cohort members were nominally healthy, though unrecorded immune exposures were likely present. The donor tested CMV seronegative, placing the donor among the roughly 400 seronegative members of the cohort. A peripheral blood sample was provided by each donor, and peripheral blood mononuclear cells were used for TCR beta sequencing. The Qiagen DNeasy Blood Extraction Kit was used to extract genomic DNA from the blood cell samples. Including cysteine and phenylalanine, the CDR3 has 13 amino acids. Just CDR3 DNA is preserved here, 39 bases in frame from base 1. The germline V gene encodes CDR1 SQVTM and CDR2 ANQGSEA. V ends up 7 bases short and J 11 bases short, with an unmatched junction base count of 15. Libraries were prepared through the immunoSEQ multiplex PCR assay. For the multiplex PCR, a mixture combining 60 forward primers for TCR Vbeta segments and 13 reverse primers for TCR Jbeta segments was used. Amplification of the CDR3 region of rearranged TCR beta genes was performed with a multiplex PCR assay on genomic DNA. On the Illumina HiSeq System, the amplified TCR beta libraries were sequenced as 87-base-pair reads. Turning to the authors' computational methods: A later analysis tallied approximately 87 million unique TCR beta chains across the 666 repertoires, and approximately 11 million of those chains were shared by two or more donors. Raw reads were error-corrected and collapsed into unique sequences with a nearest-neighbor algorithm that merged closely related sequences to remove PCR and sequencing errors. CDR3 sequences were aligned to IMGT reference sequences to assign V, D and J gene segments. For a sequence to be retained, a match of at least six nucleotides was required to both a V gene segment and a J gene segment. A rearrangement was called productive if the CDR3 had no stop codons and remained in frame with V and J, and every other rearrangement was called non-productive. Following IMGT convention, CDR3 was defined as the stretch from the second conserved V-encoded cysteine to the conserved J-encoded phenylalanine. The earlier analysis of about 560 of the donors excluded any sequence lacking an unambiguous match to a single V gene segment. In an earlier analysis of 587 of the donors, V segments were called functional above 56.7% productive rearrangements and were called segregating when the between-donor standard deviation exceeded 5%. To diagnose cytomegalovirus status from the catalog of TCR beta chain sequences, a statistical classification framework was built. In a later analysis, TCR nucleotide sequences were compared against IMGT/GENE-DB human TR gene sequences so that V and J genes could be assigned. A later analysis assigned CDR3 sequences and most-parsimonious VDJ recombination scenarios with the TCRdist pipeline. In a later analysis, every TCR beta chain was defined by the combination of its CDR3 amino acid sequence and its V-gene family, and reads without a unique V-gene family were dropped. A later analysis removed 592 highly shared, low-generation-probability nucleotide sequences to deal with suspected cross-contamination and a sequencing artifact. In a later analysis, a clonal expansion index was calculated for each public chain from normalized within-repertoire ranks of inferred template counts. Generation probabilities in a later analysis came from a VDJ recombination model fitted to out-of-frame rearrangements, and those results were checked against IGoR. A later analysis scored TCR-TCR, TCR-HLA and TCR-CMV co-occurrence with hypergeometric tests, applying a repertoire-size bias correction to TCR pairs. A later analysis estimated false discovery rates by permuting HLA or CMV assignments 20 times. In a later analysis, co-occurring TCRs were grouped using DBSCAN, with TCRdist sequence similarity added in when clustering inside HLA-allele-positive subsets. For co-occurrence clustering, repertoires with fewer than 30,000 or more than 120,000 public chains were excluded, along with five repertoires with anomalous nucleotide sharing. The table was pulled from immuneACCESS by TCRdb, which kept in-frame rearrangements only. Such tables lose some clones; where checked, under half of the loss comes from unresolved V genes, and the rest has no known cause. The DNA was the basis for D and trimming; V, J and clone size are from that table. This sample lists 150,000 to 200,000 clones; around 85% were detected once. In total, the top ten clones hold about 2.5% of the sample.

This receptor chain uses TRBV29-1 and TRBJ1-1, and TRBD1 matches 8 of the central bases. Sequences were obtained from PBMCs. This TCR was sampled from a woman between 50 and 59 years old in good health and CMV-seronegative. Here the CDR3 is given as CSAGGNEVGEAFF. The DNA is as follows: TGCAGCGCAGGGGGCAACGAAGTGGGCGAGGCTTTCTTT.